In this sample, the clone carrying this T cell receptor beta chain turned up a few times. Its antigen remains unidentified. This specimen comes from a study of human T cells and chemical hapten exposure. Single cDNA molecules in the library carried unique molecular identifiers attached during preparation. TCRdb independently ran MiXCR on the RACE reads; one entry per CDR3 protein. This table has approximately 110,000 distinct CDR3 sequences, around 35% appearing once. Time point in this sample: patch test 3, about 24 weeks after DPC sensitization. Treatment meaning: therapeutic diphenylcyclopropenone sensitization with weekly scalp DPC. The authors' total RNA extraction used unfractionated whole blood. Whole-study results and caveats: Expanded TCRs grouped into significantly more large CDR3 similarity clusters than controls produced.

CDR1 KGHDR and CDR2 SFDVKD come from the germline V gene. The CDR3 consists of 16 residues. Trimming took off 3 bases at V and 1 base at J, with 14 bases between the two ends. The specimen comprised whole blood, sampled in connection with sensitization to the hapten diphenylcyclopropenone (DPC). The sequence was obtained from a man aged 35 to 55 with alopecia areata. Some clones in this sample may be carry-over from other donors' samples. The V call is TRBV24-1, the J call TRBJ2-5, with D uncertain. CDR3 nucleotide sequence: TGTGCCACCAGTGATAGCTCTGGGGAAGCCCAAGAGACCCAGTACTTC. Its translation is CATSDSSGEAQETQYF.